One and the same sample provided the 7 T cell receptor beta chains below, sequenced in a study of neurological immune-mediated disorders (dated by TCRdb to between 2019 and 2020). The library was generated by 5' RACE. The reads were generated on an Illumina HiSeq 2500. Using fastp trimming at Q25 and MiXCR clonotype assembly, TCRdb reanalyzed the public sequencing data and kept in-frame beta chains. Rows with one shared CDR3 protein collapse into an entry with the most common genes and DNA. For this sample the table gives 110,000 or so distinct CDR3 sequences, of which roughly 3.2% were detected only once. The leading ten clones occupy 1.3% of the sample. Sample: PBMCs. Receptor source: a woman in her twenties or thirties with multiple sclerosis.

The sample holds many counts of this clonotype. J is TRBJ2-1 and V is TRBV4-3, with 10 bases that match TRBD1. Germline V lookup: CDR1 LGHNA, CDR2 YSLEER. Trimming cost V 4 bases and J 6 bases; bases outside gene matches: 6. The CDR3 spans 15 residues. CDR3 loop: CASSRQGARANEQFF. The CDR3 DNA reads TGCGCCAGCAGCCGACAGGGGGCGCGAGCCAATGAGCAGTTCTTC.

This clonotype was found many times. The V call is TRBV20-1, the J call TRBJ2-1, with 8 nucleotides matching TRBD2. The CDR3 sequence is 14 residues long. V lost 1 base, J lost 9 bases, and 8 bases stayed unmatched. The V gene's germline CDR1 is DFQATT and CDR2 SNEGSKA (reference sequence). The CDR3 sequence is CSARAIAGSGEQFF. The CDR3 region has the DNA TGCAGTGCTAGAGCTATAGCGGGGTCGGGTGAGCAGTTCTTC.

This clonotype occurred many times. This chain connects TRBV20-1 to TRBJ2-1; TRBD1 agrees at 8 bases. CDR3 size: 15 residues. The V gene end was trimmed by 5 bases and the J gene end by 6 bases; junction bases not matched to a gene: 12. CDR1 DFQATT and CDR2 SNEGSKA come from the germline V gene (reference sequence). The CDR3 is CSAGPRGRFVNEQFF. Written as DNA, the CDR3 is TGCAGTGCTGGACCCAGGGGGCGGTTCGTCAATGAGCAGTTCTTC.

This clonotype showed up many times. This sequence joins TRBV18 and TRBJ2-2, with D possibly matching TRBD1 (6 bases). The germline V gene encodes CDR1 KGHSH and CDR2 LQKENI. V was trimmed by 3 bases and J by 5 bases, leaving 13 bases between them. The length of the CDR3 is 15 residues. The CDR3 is CASSPSTQGTGELFF. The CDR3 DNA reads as TGTGCCAGCTCACCTTCCACCCAGGGGACCGGGGAGCTGTTTTTT.

The CDR3 DNA reads as TGTGCCATCAGCGGCCAGGACAGGAATCAGCCCCAGCATTTT. Translating it yields CAISGQDRNQPQHF. This sequence joins TRBV10-3 and TRBJ1-5, with 7 bases that match TRBD1. Germline loops: CDR1 ENHRY, CDR2 SYGVKD. The J segment lost 4 bases and the V segment lost 6 bases, leaving 6 bases of the junction unmatched. This CDR3 spans 14 amino acids.

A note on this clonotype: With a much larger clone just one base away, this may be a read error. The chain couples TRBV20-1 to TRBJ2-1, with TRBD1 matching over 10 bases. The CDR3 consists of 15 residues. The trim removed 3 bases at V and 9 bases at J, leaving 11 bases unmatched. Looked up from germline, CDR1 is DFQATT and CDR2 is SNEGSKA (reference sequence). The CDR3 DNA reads TGCAGTGCTAGGGGAAACGGGACAGGGGTTGGTGAGCAGTTCTTC. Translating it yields CSARGNGTGVGEQFF.

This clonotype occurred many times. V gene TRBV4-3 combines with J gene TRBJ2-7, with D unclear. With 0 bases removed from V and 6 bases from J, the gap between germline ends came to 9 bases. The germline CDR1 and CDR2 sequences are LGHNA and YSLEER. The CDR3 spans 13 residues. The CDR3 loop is CASSQDLGREQYF. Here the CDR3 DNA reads TGCGCCAGCAGCCAAGATTTAGGGCGCGAGCAGTACTTC.